The rows below give T cell receptor beta chains drawn from one sample of a study of cytomegalovirus exposure and HLA in healthy donors. The method was immunoSEQ multiplex PCR; TCRdb's version includes in-frame clones alone and lacks a portion of them. The repertoire holds some 180,000 clones, with roughly four fifths as singletons. Sequenced input: PBMCs. These receptors were obtained from a male donor in good health and CMV-seronegative. Both conserved end residues are part of each CDR3. D genes are given only for firm matches. Rows may omit the clone size; those that give it use once, few, many or a size class.

d_call j_call clone_size v_call cdr3_nt cdr3_aa
NA TRBJ2-7 NA TRBV6-6 TGTGCCAGCAGGACGGAGGCTGCCGAGCAATACTTC CASRTEAAEQYF
NA TRBJ2-5 NA TRBV30 TGTGCCTGGAGTGGGGGACTGAGTACCCAGTACTTC CAWSGGLSTQYF
NA TRBJ2-7 few TRBV28 TGTGCCAGCAGCGGGGGACAGTGGTACGAGCAGTACTTC CASSGGQWYEQYF
NA TRBJ1-3 NA TRBV9 TGTGCCAGCAGCGTAGAGGGGACTGGAAACACCATATATTTT CASSVEGTGNTIYF
NA TRBJ2-1 once TRBV18 TGTGCCAGCTCACCACCGGGAGTTATTGGCTATGAGCAGTTCTTC CASSPPGVIGYEQFF
TRBD2 TRBJ2-7 NA TRBV6-5 TGTGCCAGCAGTTACGGGTCCCCGGGACTAGTCTACGAGCAGTACTTC CASSYGSPGLVYEQYF
TRBD2 TRBJ2-7 NA TRBV7-9 TGTTCCAGCAGTAGCGGGAGGATCTACGAGCAGTACTTC CSSSSGRIYEQYF
NA TRBJ2-7 NA TRBV28 TGTGCCAGCAGTTTTCGTGGGGGGATCTACGAGCAGTACTTC CASSFRGGIYEQYF
TRBD2 TRBJ2-1 NA TRBV5-8 TGTGCCAGCAGCTTGGGCGGGAGGACCTACAATGAGCAGTTCTTC CASSLGGRTYNEQFF
NA TRBJ2-7 NA TRBV4-1 TGCGCCAGCAGCCAAGAAATAGGGGGACCTGGCTACGAGCAGTACTTC CASSQEIGGPGYEQYF
NA TRBJ2-7 NA TRBV19 TGTGCCAGTAGTACACTAAGCGCAGGGGCCTACGAGCAGTACTTC CASSTLSAGAYEQYF
NA TRBJ2-2 NA TRBV9 TGTGCCAGCAGCCTTGTCACCGGGGAGCTGTTTTTT CASSLVTGELFF
TRBD1 TRBJ1-3 few TRBV15 TGTGCCACCAGCAGAGATCAGGGGGCCATCTCTGGAAACACCATATATTTT CATSRDQGAISGNTIYF
TRBD1 TRBJ2-7 NA TRBV7-9 TGTGCCAGCAGCTTGGGTGGCTGGGGACAGGGGGCTGTGCAGTACTTC CASSLGGWGQGAVQYF
NA TRBJ1-5 NA TRBV28 TGTGCCAGCAGTTTCTTCAATCAGCCCCAGCATTTT CASSFFNQPQHF
NA TRBJ1-3 NA TRBV7-9 TGTGCCAGCAGCCCCAGGGGTGTGGAAGGAAACACCATATATTTT CASSPRGVEGNTIYF
TRBD1 TRBJ2-3 NA TRBV30 TGTGCCTGGAGTGTCGGGACAGCTAGCACAGATACGCAGTATTTT CAWSVGTASTDTQYF
NA TRBJ1-2 NA TRBV20-1 TGCAGTGGAGCGAGAGACTATGGCTACACCTTC CSGARDYGYTF
NA TRBJ1-1 NA TRBV2 TGTGCCAGCAGGGCGGACAAGAACACTGAAGCTTTCTTT CASRADKNTEAFF
NA TRBJ2-3 NA TRBV9 TGTACCAGCAGCGAGACCGGGAGAGGGACAGATACGCAGTATTTT CTSSETGRGTDTQYF
TRBD2 TRBJ2-4 once TRBV30 TGTGCCCGGAGACTAGCGGGGGGCGCCCTAGCCAAAAACATTCAGTACTTC CARRLAGGALAKNIQYF
TRBD1 TRBJ1-1 NA TRBV7-3 TGTGCCAGCAGCTTATTCCCGGGACAGTTGAACACTGAAGCTTTCTTT CASSLFPGQLNTEAFF
TRBD1 TRBJ1-2 NA TRBV13 TGTGCCAGCAGCTTAGGCACAGGGGACTATGGCTACACCTTC CASSLGTGDYGYTF
NA TRBJ1-1 NA TRBV7-3 TGTGCCAGCAGCTTAGGGCCGGGGGGGAACACTGAAGCTTTCTTT CASSLGPGGNTEAFF
NA TRBJ2-1 NA TRBV28 TGTGCCAGCAGTCGGTATGAGCAGTTCTTC CASSRYEQFF
TRBD1 TRBJ1-1 NA TRBV13 TGTGCCAGCAGCTTAGTGACAGGGGGCCTCACTGAAGCTTTCTTT CASSLVTGGLTEAFF